This TCR beta chain was observed in a study of T cell responses to AZD1222 COVID-19 vaccine. A remark on this clone: Its target is not known.

Assay: immunoSEQ multiplex PCR; the TCRdb copy retains only in-frame clones and omits some. The table records roughly 180,000 clones, roughly nine tenths of them present only once. Study-wide findings and caveats: Females made up more of the donors, who were largely white British, and clonal diversity may have come out too low.

The receptor was derived from an adult in good health. The specimen comprised peripheral blood, sampled on day 0 of AZD1222 vaccination.

The CDR3 sequence: CASSQSGAEGYTF. DNA for the CDR3: TGTGCCAGCAGCCAATCAGGGGCAGAAGGCTACACCTTC. The chain links TRBV14 to TRBJ1-2; weak D call: TRBD1 (6 bases). The germline CDR1 and CDR2 sequences are SGHDN and FVKESK. V lost 2 bases and J lost 8, with 12 bases in between. CDR3 length equals 13 residues. The complete variable domain, with remaining parts taken from reference TRBV14 and TRBJ1-2, reads EAGVTQFPSHSVIEKGQTVTLRCDPISGHDNLYWYRRVMGKEIKFLLHFVKESKQDESGMPNNRFLAERTGGTYSTLKVQPAELEDSGVYFCASSQSGAEGYTFGSGTRLTVV.